These 4 T cell receptor beta chains share one sample of origin, sequenced in a study of response to subunit inactivated influenza vaccine. TCRdb reprocessed the RT-PCR reads with MiXCR, giving one entry per CDR3 protein. The repertoire holds fewer than 600,000 distinct CDR3 sequences, approximately 6.9% seen once, with less than 15% in the top ten. Sequences were derived from PBMCs from blood, sampled about 24 months after vaccination. These receptors all stem from a man between 50 and 70 years old who received an inactivated influenza vaccine.

This clonotype was picked up a small number of times. The chain links TRBV4-3 to TRBJ1-3; 7 positions agree with TRBD1. Trimming at V came to 0 bases and at J to 0 bases, leaving 8 bases not matched to a gene. This CDR3 region has 18 residues. Germline CDR1 LGHNA, CDR2 YSLEER. DNA of the CDR3: TGCGCCAGCAGCCAAGATGGGACAGATCCTCTCTCTGGAAACACCATATATTTT. Translated: CASSQDGTDPLSGNTIYF.

There are many counts of this clonotype. The rearrangement links TRBV28 to TRBJ2-3, with D uncertain. Germline CDR1 is MDHEN and CDR2 is SYDVKM. Trimming pared 3 bases from V and 9 bases from J, leaving 10 bases between. CDR3 length: 12 residues. CDR3 DNA sequence: TGTGCCAGCAGTTTGCTTCTCGAGACGCAGTATTTT. Translating gives CASSLLLETQYF. The whole variable domain, remainder taken from reference TRBV28 and TRBJ2-3, is DVKVTQSSRYLVKRTGEKVFLECVQDMDHENMFWYRQDPGLGLRLIYFSYDVKMKEKGDIPEGYSVSREKKERFSLILESASTNQTSMYLCASSLLLETQYFGPGTRLTVL.

This clonotype occurred a few times. The rearrangement links TRBV3-1 to TRBJ1-4, with TRBD1 matching 9 bases. The germline V gene has CDR1 LGHDT and CDR2 YNNKEL (reference sequence). The CDR3 consists of 19 residues. Unmatched junction bases numbered 12, after V lost 0 bases and J lost 4 bases. CDR3 bases: TGTGCCAGCAGCCAAGAATTGAACAGGGGGCGCCGGAGTAATGAAAAACTGTTTTTT. Protein sequence: CASSQELNRGRRSNEKLFF.

The table lists this clonotype with many counts. This chain links TRBV6-1 with TRBJ2-2; D might be TRBD2 (6 bases). The length of the CDR3 is 13 residues. CDR1 is MNHNS, CDR2 SASEGT, per germline. Trimming stripped 8 bases from V and 6 bases from J, with 13 bases between. In nucleotides, the CDR3 is TGTGCCAGCCGTAGGGCGGGACCCGGGGAGCTGTTTTTT. It yields the protein CASRRAGPGELFF.